Below, 32 T cell receptor beta chains from the same sample are listed, as sequenced in a study of cytomegalovirus exposure and HLA in healthy donors. The PCR used 60 Vbeta and 13 Jbeta primers. Produced via immunoSEQ multiplex PCR; TCRdb's table is partial and in-frame only. The sample has 80,000 to 100,000 clones, roughly 81% seen once. Sequencing used PBMCs. The receptors derive from a man aged 40-49 years in good health and CMV-seronegative.

The chain joins TRBV19 to TRBJ2-6, with TRBD2 as a possible D gene (5 bases). Germline V gives CDR1 LNHDA, CDR2 SQIVND (reference sequence). This CDR3 is 16 amino acids long. V lost 8 bases and J 0 bases, leaving 14 bases between the germline ends. CDR3 sequence: CASFRTLPSGANVLTF. Written as DNA, the CDR3 is TGTGCCAGTTTCAGGACTCTCCCCTCTGGGGCCAACGTCCTGACTTTC.

This chain connects TRBV7-9 to TRBJ1-4; no clear D. The CDR3 contains 14 residues. The germline gives CDR1 SEHNR, CDR2 FQNEAQ (reference sequence). V was pared by 10 bases and J by 0 bases, with 12 bases between. The CDR3 coding sequence is TGTGCCACCACGAGGGTAGCAACTAATGAAAAACTGTTTTTT. Amino acid sequence: CATTRVATNEKLFF. Complete variable domain (other parts from reference TRBV7-9 and TRBJ1-4): DTGVSQNPRHKITKRGQNVTFRCDPISEHNRLYWYRQTLGQGPEFLTYFQNEAQLEKSRLLSDRFSAERPKGSFSTLEIQRTEQGDSAMYLCATTRVATNEKLFFGSGTQLSVL.

V usage is TRBV7-9 and J usage is TRBJ2-3, with D tentatively TRBD1 (6 bases). V lost 4 bases and J lost 1, with 15 bases in between. The CDR3 sequence is 16 residues long. Per germline, CDR1 SEHNR and CDR2 FQNEAQ (reference sequence). Here the CDR3 reads CASSSTGTIGTDTQYF. The DNA for the CDR3 is TGTGCCAGCAGCTCAACCGGGACAATCGGCACAGATACGCAGTATTTT.

The rearrangement links TRBV5-6 to TRBJ1-3, with D possibly matching TRBD1 (6 bases). The V gene lost 3 bases and the J gene lost 3 bases, with 22 bases spanning the gap. The germline V gene encodes CDR1 SGHDT and CDR2 YYEEEE. This CDR3 contains 18 residues. The CDR3 loop reads CASSSLQVDRWHGNTIYF. CDR3 nucleotide sequence: TGTGCCAGCAGCTCCCTGCAGGTTGACAGGTGGCATGGAAACACCATATATTTT.

The chain uses TRBV18 and TRBJ1-4; TRBD1 matches 7 bases. V shed 5 bases and J 3 bases; nucleotides not matched to a gene: 6. This CDR3 region has 15 residues. The germline V gene encodes CDR1 KGHSH and CDR2 LQKENI. The CDR3 bases are TGTGCCAGCTCATTTCAGACAGGGTCTAATGAAAAACTGTTTTTT. It specifies CASSFQTGSNEKLFF.

The J gene is TRBJ2-7, the V gene TRBV6-5; 8 bases map to TRBD1. Unmatched junction bases numbered 7, after V lost 0 bases and J lost 6 bases. Germline V CDR1 and CDR2: MNHEY, SVGAGI. This CDR3 spans 15 amino acids. DNA for the CDR3: TGTGCCAGCAGTTACTCCTGGACAGGGAAAGGCGAGCAGTACTTC. Its protein product is CASSYSWTGKGEQYF.

The V gene is TRBV7-6, the J gene TRBJ2-2; TRBD1 might be the D (6 bases). The germline V gene encodes CDR1 SGHVS and CDR2 FNYEAQ. Trimming shortened V by 1 base and J by 4 bases, and 10 bases separated the two germline ends. This CDR3 contains 15 residues. CDR3 amino acids: CASSLDRASTGELFF. The CDR3 nucleotides are TGTGCCAGCAGCTTAGACAGGGCTTCCACCGGGGAGCTGTTTTTT.

This clone has a handful of counts. This sequence joins TRBV19 and TRBJ1-2, with D perhaps matching TRBD1 (5 bases). Germline V gene sequence: CDR1 LNHDA, CDR2 SQIVND (reference sequence). V was trimmed by 4 bases and J by 7 bases, leaving 16 bases between them. This CDR3 has 14 amino acids. The CDR3 loop is CASSTLQGDGGYTF. The CDR3 DNA reads as TGTGCCAGTAGTACACTCCAGGGCGATGGTGGCTACACCTTC.

V usage is TRBV7-9 and J usage is TRBJ2-1; 7 nucleotides agree with TRBD1. After removal of 2 bases from V and 7 bases from J, the junction contained 5 bases not matched to a gene. The length of the CDR3 is 14 residues. CDR1 is SEHNR and CDR2 is FQNEAQ in the germline V gene (reference sequence). The CDR3, as DNA: TGTGCCAGCAGCTTACGACAGGGTGAGAATGAGCAGTTCTTC. Translated, it gives CASSLRQGENEQFF.

V usage is TRBV30 and J usage is TRBJ2-7, with 8 bases aligning to TRBD1. CDR1 and CDR2 (germline): GTSNPN, SVGIG (reference sequence). The CDR3 loop spans 12 amino acids. The trim removed 3 bases at V and 6 bases at J, leaving 4 bases unmatched. The CDR3 is CAWSSQGGEQYF. The CDR3 DNA sequence: TGTGCCTGGAGCTCACAGGGGGGCGAGCAGTACTTC.

The chain combines TRBV13 with TRBJ2-7; tentative D call: TRBD2 (6 bases). Germline values: CDR1 PRHDT, CDR2 FYEKMQ (reference sequence). The CDR3 covers 17 residues. V was cut by 2 bases and J by 1 base, with 18 bases left in between. The DNA of the CDR3 is TGTGCCAGCAGCTTAAGCAGGCGTAGCGGAGGATCCTACGAGCAGTACTTC. Translated: CASSLSRRSGGSYEQYF.

The chain uses TRBV6-5 and TRBJ1-2; D possibly corresponds to TRBD1 (5 bases). V gave up 11 bases and J gave up 8 bases, with 18 bases separating them. Germline lookup yields CDR1 MNHEY and CDR2 SVGAGI. The CDR3 runs to 12 residues. The CDR3 DNA reads TGTGCCGCCCGAGTGGGGCTTTACGGCTACACCTTC. Amino acid sequence: CAARVGLYGYTF.

The CDR3 is CASSLAGSLNTEAFF. CDR3 DNA sequence: TGTGCCAGCAGCTTAGCAGGTTCCTTGAACACTGAAGCTTTCTTT. The chain combines TRBV11-2 with TRBJ1-1; D is unresolved. Trimming stripped 1 base from V and 0 bases from J, with 9 bases between. Germline V gene data show CDR1 as SGHAT and CDR2 as FQNNGV. The CDR3 extends over 15 amino acids. Full variable domain (outside the CDR3, taken from reference TRBV11-2 and TRBJ1-1): EAGVAQSPRYKIIEKRQSVAFWCNPISGHATLYWYQQILGQGPKLLIQFQNNGVVDDSQLPKDRFSAERLKGVDSTLKIQPAKLEDSAVYLCASSLAGSLNTEAFFGQGTRLTVV.

This rearrangement joins TRBV29-1 to TRBJ2-1; D is unclear. Germline V gene sequence: CDR1 SQVTM, CDR2 ANQGSEA. The CDR3 contains 14 residues. Trimming removed 4 bases at V and 4 bases at J, with 14 bases between. In DNA form, the CDR3 reads TGCAGCGTTGTAAGTAGCAGAATTTACAATGAGCAGTTCTTC. This encodes CSVVSSRIYNEQFF.

This chain joins TRBV5-1 and TRBJ1-1, with TRBD1 matching 7 bases. This CDR3 comprises 15 residues. Trimming removed 5 bases from V and 2 bases from J; junction bases left unmatched: 9. From germline, CDR1 is SGHRS and CDR2 YFSETQ. As DNA, the CDR3 is TGCGCCAGCAGGGAACAGGGGTTGTCAAACACTGAAGCTTTCTTT. Amino acids: CASREQGLSNTEAFF.

This clone was counted a few times. The chain combines TRBV5-1 with TRBJ2-5; 7 bases line up with TRBD1. The CDR3 totals 15 residues. J was trimmed by 2 bases and V by 4 bases; bases with no gene match: 8. Germline V gene lookup returns CDR1 SGHRS and CDR2 YFSETQ. This CDR3 is CASSPRPGQQETQYF. Written as DNA, the CDR3 is TGCGCCAGCAGCCCGAGACCGGGACAGCAAGAGACCCAGTACTTC.

This rearrangement joins TRBV6-5 to TRBJ1-2; TRBD1 agrees at 9 bases. CDR1 and CDR2 (germline): MNHEY, SVGAGI. V shed 6 bases and J 5 bases; nucleotides not matched to a gene: 7. The CDR3 sequence is 14 residues long. CDR3 amino acids: CASSPDRGLYGYTF. CDR3 bases: TGTGCCAGCAGCCCGGACAGGGGACTATATGGCTACACCTTC.

This clone showed up just once. V gene TRBV6-9 combines with J gene TRBJ2-3; 11 bases are shared with TRBD2. Germline lookup yields CDR1 MNHGY and CDR2 SVAAGI. CDR3 length: 18 amino acids. The ends lost 3 bases at V and 6 bases at J; junction bases unmatched: 14. In nucleotides, the CDR3 is TGTGCCAGCAGTTACACAGGGTTAGCGGGGGGGACCTGGGATACGCAGTATTTT. Translation gives CASSYTGLAGGTWDTQYF.

This chain joins TRBV19 and TRBJ1-5; 8 bases align to TRBD1. With V trimmed by 6 bases and J by 6 bases, 7 bases remained unmatched. The CDR3 contains 14 residues. CDR1 LNHDA and CDR2 SQIVND come from the germline V gene (reference sequence). This CDR3 is CASSDPGGAQPQHF. CDR3 in DNA: TGTGCCAGTAGCGATCCAGGGGGCGCTCAGCCCCAGCATTTT. The complete variable domain, with remaining parts taken from reference TRBV19 and TRBJ1-5, reads DGGITQSPKYLFRKEGQNVTLSCEQNLNHDAMYWYRQDPGQGLRLIYYSQIVNDFQKGDIAEGYSVSREKKESFPLTVTSAQKNPTAFYLCASSDPGGAQPQHFGDGTRLSIL.

The rearrangement joins TRBV10-3 to TRBJ2-7, with D maybe TRBD2 (7 bases). This CDR3 comprises 15 residues. Trimming shortened V by 6 bases and J by 1 base, and 16 bases separated the two germline ends. Germline assignment: CDR1 ENHRY and CDR2 SYGVKD. CDR3 sequence reads: CAIREGGGFSYEQYF. The CDR3 coding sequence is TGTGCCATCAGAGAGGGGGGGGGATTTTCCTACGAGCAGTACTTC.

The count of this clone is one. The rearrangement links TRBV27 to TRBJ2-7; no firm D call. The V end was cut by 3 bases, the J end by 8 bases, with 14 bases between. The length of the CDR3 is 13 residues. The germline V gene encodes CDR1 MNHEY and CDR2 SMNVEV (reference sequence). The CDR3 DNA follows: TGTGCCAGCAGTTTTCGCGCACTCTCACAGCAGTACTTC. It specifies CASSFRALSQQYF.

The genes are TRBV28 and TRBJ1-2; D is ambiguous. The CDR3 spans 10 residues. From germline, CDR1 is MDHEN and CDR2 SYDVKM. V was cut by 10 bases and J by 8 bases, with 11 bases left in between. As DNA, the CDR3 is TGTGCCACTCGGTCCGGGGGCTACACCTTC. Protein sequence: CATRSGGYTF.

In this sample, this clone turned up a few times. The CDR3 sequence: CASSEYLAQETQYF. In DNA, the CDR3 is TGTGCCAGCAGTGAATATTTGGCTCAAGAGACCCAGTACTTC. The rearrangement links TRBV25-1 to TRBJ2-5, with D uncertain. V lost 0 bases and J 2 bases, leaving 7 bases between the germline ends. The CDR3 has 14 residues. Germline-derived CDR1 and CDR2 are MGHDK and SYGVNS.

The chain uses TRBV27 and TRBJ2-1; 9 nucleotides agree with TRBD1. The V gene's germline CDR1 is MNHEY and CDR2 SMNVEV (reference sequence). CDR3 size: 15 residues. V was pared by 3 bases and J by 3 bases, with 3 bases of the junction left unmatched. CDR3 protein: CASSLGQGSYNEQFF. CDR3 sequence (DNA): TGTGCCAGCAGTTTGGGACAGGGAAGCTACAATGAGCAGTTCTTC.

In this sample, this clone turned up a few times. The CDR3 coding sequence is TGCGCCAGCAGCCAAGCTGGATTTAGCGGGGCCTACGAGCAGTACTTC. It translates to CASSQAGFSGAYEQYF. The rearrangement links TRBV4-1 to TRBJ2-7, with 8 bases identical to TRBD2. Looked up from germline, CDR1 is MGHRA and CDR2 is YSYEKL. The J segment lost 2 bases and the V segment lost 1 base, leaving 7 bases of the junction unmatched. The CDR3 runs to 16 residues.

The chain employs TRBV5-1 and TRBJ2-7; 9 nucleotides line up with TRBD1. This CDR3 comprises 15 residues. V dropped 4 bases and J dropped 2; count of bases not matched to a gene: 7. Germline V gives CDR1 SGHRS, CDR2 YFSETQ. CDR3 region: CASSPGQGRPYEQYF. The CDR3 nucleotides read TGCGCCAGCAGCCCGGGACAGGGTCGCCCCTACGAGCAGTACTTC.

The chain employs TRBV5-1 and TRBJ2-3; the D is unclear. Germline V gives CDR1 SGHRS, CDR2 YFSETQ. V gave up 1 base and J gave up 7 bases, with 7 bases separating them. There are 12 residues in the CDR3. In DNA, the CDR3 is TGCGCCAGCAGCTTGTTCGACAATACGCAGTATTTT. It specifies CASSLFDNTQYF.

CDR3 DNA sequence: TGTGCCAGCAGCTTGGGGAGATCGGCTGAAGCTTTCTTT. The encoded protein is CASSLGRSAEAFF. The chain is built from TRBV7-9 and TRBJ1-1, with D unresolved. Trimming removed 3 bases at V and 6 bases at J, with 11 bases between. CDR1 is SEHNR, CDR2 FQNEAQ, per germline (reference sequence). The CDR3 runs 13 residues.

The V gene is TRBV10-3, the J gene TRBJ2-7, with a weak D call TRBD1 (6 bases). Germline CDR1 ENHRY, CDR2 SYGVKD. The V end lost 4 bases, the J end lost 3 bases, and 13 bases lay between the germline ends. There are 14 residues in the CDR3. The CDR3 sequence is CAISALQDSYEQYF. The DNA for the CDR3 is TGTGCCATCAGTGCCCTCCAGGACAGCTACGAGCAGTACTTC.

V gene TRBV9 combines with J gene TRBJ2-1; tentative D call: TRBD2 (6 bases). The CDR3 length is 16 residues. With 0 bases removed from V and 8 bases from J, the gap between germline ends came to 18 bases. The V gene's germline CDR1 is SGDLS and CDR2 YYNGEE. This chain's CDR3 is CASSVGGGIPSDEQFF. The CDR3 DNA reads TGTGCCAGCAGCGTAGGAGGAGGGATCCCCTCCGATGAGCAGTTCTTC.

The genes are TRBV14 and TRBJ1-2; tentative D call: TRBD1 (6 bases). Germline V CDR1 and CDR2: SGHDN, FVKESK. Trimming took 5 bases from V and 4 from J, leaving 11 bases between them. The length of the CDR3 is 13 residues. The CDR3 coding sequence is TGTGCCAGCAGCTTCGACAGGTCCTATGGCTACACCTTC. This encodes CASSFDRSYGYTF.

The genes are TRBV27 and TRBJ1-1; D remains ambiguous. The CDR3 runs to 13 residues. The germline gives CDR1 MNHEY, CDR2 SMNVEV (reference sequence). With 3 bases removed from V and 1 base from J, the gap between germline ends came to 6 bases. This CDR3 is CASSLAENTEAFF. CDR3 nucleotides: TGTGCCAGCAGTTTGGCTGAGAACACTGAAGCTTTCTTT.